These 16 T cell receptor beta chains originate from one sample sequenced in a study of vaccination and CD4 T cells after COVID-19. Cultured CD4+ T-cell DNA underwent Oncomine TCR Beta short-read sequencing. Each CDR3 protein is one row after TCRdb ran MiXCR on the PCR reads. The repertoire includes about 9,100 distinct CDR3 sequences, 60% to 70% of them detected once, and 35% to 45% sits in the top ten. As for treatment: 10-day PBMC culture with coronavirus spike peptide pools or control peptides (ViraFEST assay). No antigens are known for them. Sequenced material: CD4+ T cells from blood, cultured in vitro. The receptors were gathered from a human donor who had recovered from COVID-19.

With respect to this clonotype: Compared with germline, one end of the junction differs, possibly owing to a read error. V usage is TRBV6-5 and J usage is TRBJ2-7; a weak D match, TRBD2 (5 bases). There are 14 residues in the CDR3. Germline loops: CDR1 MNHEY, CDR2 SVGAGI. The CDR3 bases are TGTGCCGGCAGTTCACAGCGGTTATCCTACGAGCAGTACTTC. Translation gives CAGSSQRLSYEQYF.

This clonotype was detected only a few times. The CDR3 nucleotides are TGCAGTGCTGTTACAGGGAGCAGAAACACCATATATTTT. It is translated as CSAVTGSRNTIYF. The V gene is TRBV20-1, the J gene TRBJ1-3, with TRBD1 as a possible D gene (6 bases). Germline CDR1 is DFQATT and CDR2 is SNEGSKA (reference sequence). The V end was cut by 5 bases, the J end by 5 bases, with 13 bases between. This CDR3 comprises 13 residues.

This chain uses TRBV19 with TRBJ1-2, with D tentatively TRBD1 (6 bases). The V and J ends lost 5 bases and 4 bases respectively, with 20 bases between them. This CDR3 comprises 16 residues. Per germline, CDR1 LNHDA and CDR2 SQIVND (reference sequence). CDR3 sequence: CASSPNQGQSFYGYTF. CDR3 DNA: TGTGCCAGTAGTCCGAACCAAGGACAGTCCTTCTATGGCTACACCTTC. Filled out from reference TRBV19 and TRBJ1-2, the complete variable domain reads DGGITQSPKYLFRKEGQNVTLSCEQNLNHDAMYWYRQDPGQGLRLIYYSQIVNDFQKGDIAEGYSVSREKKESFPLTVTSAQKNPTAFYLCASSPNQGQSFYGYTFGSGTRLTVV.

J is TRBJ2-3 and V is TRBV7-3, with D unresolved. This CDR3 is built from 14 residues. Trimming shortened V by 1 base and J by 0 bases, and 5 bases separated the two germline ends. CDR1 and CDR2 (germline): SGHTA, FQGTGA. The CDR3 nucleotides are TGTGCCAGCAGCTTAAGGCCCAGCACAGATACGCAGTATTTT. Amino acid sequence: CASSLRPSTDTQYF.

This clonotype was counted a few times. This CDR3 is CSARAPGPADTGELFF. The CDR3 nucleotides are TGCAGTGCTAGGGCTCCGGGACCGGCGGACACCGGGGAGCTGTTTTTT. The V gene is TRBV20-1, the J gene TRBJ2-2; possibly TRBD1 or TRBD2 for D (5 bases each). The CDR3 contains 16 residues. Trimming took off 3 bases at V and 3 bases at J, with 17 bases between the two ends. CDR1 is DFQATT and CDR2 is SNEGSKA in the germline V gene (reference sequence).

V usage is TRBV29-1 and J usage is TRBJ1-2, with D hard to call. The CDR3 loop spans 12 amino acids. Germline CDR1 is SQVTM and CDR2 is ANQGSEA. Trimming took 3 bases from V and 7 from J, leaving 12 bases between them. CDR3 in DNA: TGCAGCGTTGACCCGGGTCGCATTGGCTACACCTTC. It is translated as CSVDPGRIGYTF. The whole variable domain, remainder taken from reference TRBV29-1 and TRBJ1-2, is SAVISQKPSRDICQRGTSLTIQCQVDSQVTMMFWYRQQPGQSLTLIATANQGSEATYESGFVIDKFPISRPNLTFSTLTVSNMSPEDSSIYLCSVDPGRIGYTFGSGTRLTVV.

The genes are TRBV19 and TRBJ2-5, with 14 bases identical to TRBD2. V lost 1 base and J lost 9; bases outside the gene matches: 13. The CDR3 length is 18 residues. Germline V gene sequence: CDR1 LNHDA, CDR2 SQIVND (reference sequence). The chain's CDR3 is CASSIGTGGTSGSGAQYF. CDR3 bases: TGTGCCAGTAGTATAGGTACAGGGGGGACTAGCGGGAGCGGTGCCCAGTACTTC.

There are a few counts of this clonotype. V is TRBV10-3 and J is TRBJ2-7; D gene unclear. V lost 1 base and J 1 base, leaving 5 bases between the germline ends. Germline V gene data show CDR1 as ENHRY and CDR2 as SYGVKD. This CDR3 has 13 amino acids. The CDR3: CAISEYQSYEQYF. In DNA form, the CDR3 reads TGTGCCATCAGTGAGTATCAGTCCTACGAGCAGTACTTC.

This clonotype was seen just once. V and J are TRBV11-2 and TRBJ2-5, with 14 bases that match TRBD2. V lost 3 bases, J lost 5 bases, and 5 bases stayed unmatched. The CDR3 totals 16 residues. From germline, CDR1 is SGHAT and CDR2 FQNNGV. In DNA form, the CDR3 reads TGTGCCAGCAGCTTGGAGACTAGCGGGGGGGCCGAGACCCAGTACTTC. Protein sequence: CASSLETSGGAETQYF.

J is TRBJ1-6 and V is TRBV19, with D possibly matching TRBD1 (5 bases). Germline V gene lookup returns CDR1 LNHDA and CDR2 SQIVND (reference sequence). The CDR3 sequence is 12 residues long. V was shortened by 3 bases and J by 13 bases, with 10 bases between the two germline ends. The CDR3 spells CASSMGEGPLHF. DNA for the CDR3: TGTGCCAGTAGTATGGGGGAAGGGCCCCTCCACTTT.

The chain couples TRBV6-2 or TRBV6-3 to TRBJ1-1; no reliable D call. CDR3 length: 13 amino acids. Germline V gene data show CDR1 as MNHEY and CDR2 as SVGEGT. Between the trimmed V and J ends, which lost 6 bases and 5 bases, there was a span of 13 bases. The CDR3 DNA sequence: TGTGCCAGCAGCCGGGATTGGGCGACTGAAGCTTTCTTT. Protein product: CASSRDWATEAFF.

The chain links TRBV6-5 to TRBJ1-5; D ambiguous. This CDR3 spans 14 amino acids. Germline V gene lookup returns CDR1 MNHEY and CDR2 SVGAGI. V gave up 2 bases and J gave up 1 base, with 6 bases separating them. Here the CDR3 DNA reads TGTGCCAGCAGTTACGCGGGGAGCAATCAGCCCCAGCATTTT. Translated, it gives CASSYAGSNQPQHF.

This chain uses TRBV27 with TRBJ2-3; 7 bases line up with TRBD1. The CDR3 totals 15 residues. V dropped 5 bases and J dropped 0; count of bases not matched to a gene: 5. CDR1 MNHEY and CDR2 SMNVEV come from the germline V gene (reference sequence). This CDR3 is CASSNRGSSTDTQYF. DNA for the CDR3: TGTGCCAGCAGTAACAGGGGATCGAGCACAGATACGCAGTATTTT.

The gene calls are TRBV27 and TRBJ2-3; D is ambiguous. Germline loops: CDR1 MNHEY, CDR2 SMNVEV (reference sequence). Trimming pared 1 base from V and 4 bases from J, leaving 18 bases between. The CDR3 runs 17 residues. CDR3 loop: CASSLFWHVAVPDTQYF. The CDR3, as DNA: TGTGCCAGCAGTTTATTTTGGCACGTCGCCGTCCCAGATACGCAGTATTTT.

This chain uses TRBV19 with TRBJ2-2; TRBD2 aligns across 16 bases. The CDR3 contains 19 residues. Looked up from germline, CDR1 is LNHDA and CDR2 is SQIVND (reference sequence). The V and J ends lost 7 bases and 4 bases, in that order; junction bases with no gene match: 12. CDR3 sequence (DNA): TGTGCCAGTAACCCCGGGACTAGCGGGAGGGTTACAGGCACCGGGGAGCTGTTTTTT. Translation: CASNPGTSGRVTGTGELFF.

This clonotype was seen more than once but under ten times. The rearrangement links TRBV6-1 to TRBJ1-2; tentatively, D is TRBD1 (6 bases). V lost 7 bases and J lost 3, with 15 bases in between. Looked up from germline, CDR1 is MNHNS and CDR2 is SASEGT. This CDR3 has 14 residues. CDR3 region: CASNPGQSYYGYTF. The DNA of the CDR3 is TGTGCCAGCAATCCCGGACAGTCGTACTATGGCTACACCTTC.